This T cell receptor (beta chain) came from a study of T cell responses to AZD1222 COVID-19 vaccine (dated by TCRdb to about 2021). Broadly, across the study: TCR sequencing was performed for roughly 250 trial participants, of whom 200 to 220 were given two doses of AZD1222 and around 25 were given two doses of MenACWY control vaccine. Enrollment into the trials was organized by age into subgroups of 18-55, 56-69 and 70-plus years, and those subgroups contained approximately 160, 26 and 62 TCR-sequenced participants, respectively. Study-wide findings and limitations: Participants were mostly white British, with more females than males. The authors suggested clonal diversity may have been underestimated. After two AZD1222 doses, both the breadth and the depth of spike-specific TCRs were significantly higher than at day 0 and than in MenACWY recipients. Because no day 14 peak-response samples were available, repertoires were characterized only after the peak T cell response. Nearly half of unique spike-specific TCRs reportedly recognized epitopes outside regions mutated in the B.1.351 and B.1.1.7 variants. CD4 TCRs associated with the vaccine covered the entire spike protein, and the dominant responses were in regions 160-218 and 743-854. The 56-69-year group was small, and its depth increase did not reach significance, likely because of low power. Only a handful of AZD1222 recipients were SARS-CoV-2 seropositive at baseline, limiting conclusions about previously exposed vaccinees.

The germline ends are 19 bases apart after V is trimmed by 6 bases and J by 5 bases. CDR1 SNHLY and CDR2 FYNNEI are derived from the germline V gene. Taken from cysteine to phenylalanine, the CDR3 has 15 residues. The DNA shown is the 45-base CDR3, in frame from base 1. The CDR3 regions of human TCRbeta chains were subjected to immunosequencing. For the original study's pipeline: TCRs in the repertoires were compared against a reference library of SARS-CoV-2-specific TCRs that had been generated with the MIRA antigen-specificity platform. Breadth was defined as the fraction of unique TCRs that were SARS-CoV-2-associated, and depth was defined as the fraction of total T cells that were SARS-CoV-2-associated. Each spike-specific TCR was assigned to its reactive spike region and to a CD4 or CD8 class using the MIRA data. Log10-transformed breadth and depth values were compared by one-way ANOVA with Sidak's multiple comparisons tests. TCRdb took this table from immuneACCESS and kept in-frame rearrangements with V and J called. Such tables lack part of the clones; where checked against another copy, unresolved V genes explain under half of the gap, and the rest is unexplained. V, J and clone size are taken as reported in that table, and D and trimming were inferred from the DNA itself. Within this sample are roughly 140,000 clones, with about 81% of them counted one time only. About 4% of the sample comes from the top ten.

The intended sense of this specimen's time point label: baseline before first vaccination. The treatment or condition label on this specimen signifies: meningococcal conjugate vaccine given as trial control. Vaccinee samples were obtained from the UK trials COV001 and COV002, which included a single-blind randomized controlled phase 2/3 trial of AZD1222 (ChAdOx1 nCoV-19) in healthy adults. For TCRbeta chain sequencing, PBMC samples from trial participants were taken at day 0 and at day 28 after the second dose. With regard to this clone: It lacks a known antigen. Per-base qualities were not stored, and no clone one base away is much larger.

The sample in question was peripheral blood, obtained on day 0 of MenACWY control vaccination. This chain is built from TRBV2 and TRBJ2-5; TRBD2 is a weak D gene call, 6 bases matching. This TCR came from an adult in good health. The bases read TGTGCCAGCAGGAGGGACTGGCAGGCTCGGGAGACCCAGTACTTC. Translated, it reads CASRRDWQARETQYF.